A single sample is the source of the 5 T cell receptor beta chains below, sequenced in a study of naive and memory T cell subsets. Ligated cDNA was amplified by four rounds of PCR with nested alpha and beta constant-region primers and SP2. TCRdb re-analysed the UMI-ligation and nested PCR reads in MiXCR, keeping a single row per CDR3 protein. Its table records 40 or so distinct CDR3 sequences. Sequenced: central memory CD8+ T cells from blood. Receptors originate from a human donor in good health.

To note about this clonotype: Since it is a stray read in a library aimed at alpha chains, this beta chain has a size that is not meaningful. CDR3 in amino acids: CASSPPSSSEQFF. CDR3 in DNA: TGTGCCAGCTCACCCCCGAGTAGTTCGGAGCAGTTCTTC. This rearrangement joins TRBV18 to TRBJ2-1; D is unclear. The germline V and J ends were trimmed by 3 bases and 10 bases, with 13 bases remaining between them. The CDR3 has 13 amino acids. Germline values: CDR1 KGHSH, CDR2 LQKENI.

This clonotype was counted only a few times. This beta chain is an unintended read in a library built for alpha chains; its size means little. The CDR3: CSASSAASADTQYF. The CDR3 DNA reads TGCAGTGCTAGTTCGGCCGCCTCGGCAGATACGCAGTATTTT. J is TRBJ2-3 and V is TRBV20-1, with D hard to call. Trimming stripped 3 bases from V and 4 bases from J, with 14 bases between. The germline V gene has CDR1 DFQATT and CDR2 SNEGSKA (reference sequence). This CDR3 region has 14 residues.

Comment on this clonotype: This beta chain slipped into a library made for alpha chains as a stray read, so its size is not meaningful. V and J are TRBV11-1 and TRBJ1-5, with a tentative D call TRBD1 (6 bases). Germline V gene lookup returns CDR1 SGHAT and CDR2 FQDESV (reference sequence). Trimming shortened V by 5 bases and J by 2 bases, and 10 bases separated the two germline ends. The CDR3 spans 14 residues. The CDR3 region is CASSPQGGNQPQHF. The CDR3 coding sequence is TGTGCCAGCAGCCCACAGGGAGGCAATCAGCCCCAGCATTTT.

Worth noting for this clonotype: In a library made to pick up alpha chains, this beta chain is a stray read with a size that means little. The gene calls are TRBV7-8 and TRBJ2-3; 8 bases match TRBD2. Unmatched junction bases numbered 13, after V lost 5 bases and J lost 0 bases. Germline V gene data show CDR1 as SGHVS and CDR2 as FQNEAQ. The CDR3 has 18 residues. The CDR3 nucleotides are TGTGCCAGCAGCCCGTGGCGCGGGGGGTCAACAAGCACAGATACGCAGTATTTT. This sequence encodes CASSPWRGGSTSTDTQYF.

For this clonotype: As an off-target read in a library built for alpha chains, this beta chain has a frequency of little significance. The chain couples TRBV4-3 to TRBJ1-6; no clear D. The CDR3 extends over 18 amino acids. Germline-derived CDR1 and CDR2 are LGHNA and YSLEER. V lost 4 bases to trimming and J lost 2 bases, with 18 bases between them. The CDR3 region has the DNA TGCGCCAGCAGCCTATTTACACAGAAACAGACCTATAATTCACCCCTCCACTTT. Protein: CASSLFTQKQTYNSPLHF.